The 24 T cell receptor beta chains presented below share a single source sample, sequenced in a study of breast tumors, draining lymph nodes, adjacent tissues. MiXCR, applied by TCRdb to the multiplex PCR reads, yields one record per CDR3 protein. The sample shows about 150,000 distinct CDR3 sequences, around 24% of them seen only once. Breast cancer patients provided tissue from their axillary draining lymph nodes. The sequencing input was axillary lymph node tissue. These receptor sequences come from a female donor with breast cancer. Some clones in this sample may be carry-over from other donors' samples.

To note about this clonotype: One base away lies a much larger clone, so this may be a sequencing read error. V gene TRBV20-1 combines with J gene TRBJ1-4; D is possibly TRBD1 (5 bases). The CDR3 runs 13 residues. Germline lookup yields CDR1 DFQATT and CDR2 SNEGSKA (reference sequence). Trimming shortened V by 2 bases and J by 10 bases, and 14 bases separated the two germline ends. CDR3 bases: TGCAGTGCTAGACAGGGAAGGGCTGGAAAACTGTTTTTT. Its protein product is CSARQGRAGKLFF.

Comment on this clonotype: This may arise from a read error, as a much more abundant clone is one base away. This rearrangement joins TRBV4-1 to TRBJ2-5; perhaps TRBD2 as D (5 bases). The ends were cut back, 6 bases at V and 9 bases at J, with 17 bases in the middle. This CDR3 is built from 13 residues. Germline loops: CDR1 MGHRA, CDR2 YSYEKL. CDR3 nucleotide sequence: TGCGCCAGCAGTCCCCGGAGTCCCGGGGCCCAGTACTTC. It is translated as CASSPRSPGAQYF.

The rearrangement joins TRBV7-9 to TRBJ1-2; D gene uncertain. CDR3 length equals 13 residues. Trimming cost V 0 bases and J 6 bases, with 8 bases left between them. Germline V gives CDR1 SEHNR, CDR2 FQNEAQ (reference sequence). DNA of the CDR3: TGTGCCAGCAGCTTAGCGGCCGGGGATGGCTACACCTTC. This sequence encodes CASSLAAGDGYTF.

This clonotype has ten or more counts. The V call is TRBV19, the J call TRBJ2-7; TRBD2 matches 9 bases. Germline CDR1 reads LNHDA; CDR2 reads SQIVND (reference sequence). V trimming: 6 bases; J trimming: 2 bases; junction bases outside the gene matches: 2. This CDR3 is built from 13 residues. CDR3 region: CASRLAGTYEQYF. CDR3 in DNA: TGTGCCAGTAGACTAGCGGGTACCTACGAGCAGTACTTC.

This clonotype was detected many times. The V and J genes are TRBV5-6 and TRBJ2-1; possible D gene TRBD1, 5 bases. With 4 bases removed from V and 5 bases from J, the gap between germline ends came to 22 bases. CDR1 SGHDT and CDR2 YYEEEE come from the germline V gene. The CDR3 is 17 residues long. The CDR3 DNA follows: TGTGCCAGCAGCCGAGCACTGCAGGACACCATGGACAATGAGCAGTTCTTC. This translates into CASSRALQDTMDNEQFF. The full variable domain, rest sourced from reference TRBV5-6 and TRBJ2-1, is DAGVTQSPTHLIKTRGQQVTLRCSPKSGHDTVSWYQQALGQGPQFIFQYYEEEERQRGNFPDRFSGHQFPNYSSELNVNALLLGDSALYLCASSRALQDTMDNEQFFGPGTRLTVL.

The J gene is TRBJ2-3, the V gene TRBV27, with a tentative D call TRBD1 (5 bases). The assigned J gene may be wrong: the sequence end matches TRBJ1-5 better. Germline lookup yields CDR1 MNHEY and CDR2 SMNVEV (reference sequence). The CDR3 has 16 amino acids. The CDR3 region is CASSSGLAGLGDTQHF. For the CDR3, the DNA is TGTGCCAGCAGTTCCGGACTAGCGGGACTTGGAGATACGCAGCATTTT.

There are many counts of this clonotype. The CDR3 sequence: CASSPTSGYTDTQYF. Written as DNA, the CDR3 is TGTGCCAGCAGCCCCACTAGCGGCTACACAGATACGCAGTATTTT. The chain combines TRBV9 with TRBJ2-3, with 8 bases that match TRBD2. The CDR3 is 15 amino acids. The germline CDR1 and CDR2 sequences are SGDLS and YYNGEE. The V segment lost 4 bases and the J segment 2 bases; nucleotides outside the gene matches: 6.

Many counts were recorded for this clonotype. The chain combines TRBV7-2 with TRBJ2-2; unclear D gene. The CDR3 has 16 residues. Per germline, CDR1 SGHTA and CDR2 FQGNSA. Trimming removed 3 bases from V and 2 bases from J, with 13 bases in between. Written as DNA, the CDR3 is TGTGCCAGCAGCTTTGGTTTTCATACTAACACCGGGGAGCTGTTTTTT. This codes for CASSFGFHTNTGELFF.

This clonotype has ten or more counts. The rearrangement links TRBV5-1 to TRBJ2-7; D possibly corresponds to TRBD2 (5 bases). Germline V gives CDR1 SGHRS, CDR2 YFSETQ. The CDR3 extends over 14 amino acids. Trimming stripped 0 bases from V and 7 bases from J, with 14 bases between. For the CDR3, the DNA is TGCGCCAGCAGCTTGGACCGGGGATTCGGAGAGCAGTACTTC. Encoded protein: CASSLDRGFGEQYF.

This clonotype was seen many times. This rearrangement joins TRBV11-2 to TRBJ2-3; D might be TRBD2 (5 bases). V lost 1 base, J lost 5 bases, and 10 bases lay in between. This CDR3 is 14 amino acids long. The germline CDR1 and CDR2 sequences are SGHAT and FQNNGV. CDR3: CASSLAGSGDTQYF. CDR3 in DNA: TGTGCCAGCAGCTTAGCTGGGAGCGGAGATACGCAGTATTTT.

This clonotype occurred many times. This chain links TRBV20-1 with TRBJ2-7; D not certain. Germline V CDR1 and CDR2: DFQATT, SNEGSKA (reference sequence). The V end lost 6 bases, the J end lost 3 bases, and 15 bases lay between the germline ends. The CDR3 spans 13 residues. CDR3 sequence (DNA): TGCAGTGCCTCGGACGGAACTATCTACGAGCAGTACTTC. Its translation is CSASDGTIYEQYF.

In this sample, this clonotype turned up many times. V usage is TRBV6-5 and J usage is TRBJ2-3; D is unresolved. V was shortened by 0 bases and J by 4 bases, with 8 bases between the two germline ends. Germline CDR1 is MNHEY and CDR2 is SVGAGI. The CDR3 covers 14 residues. The DNA of the CDR3 is TGTGCCAGCAGTTACTCGACTGGCGCAGATACGCAGTATTTT. Translation: CASSYSTGADTQYF.

In the case of this clonotype: One base away lies a much larger clone, so this may be a sequencing read error. This chain links TRBV19 with TRBJ2-2; 7 bases match TRBD1. Germline V CDR1 and CDR2: LNHDA, SQIVND (reference sequence). Trimming at V came to 3 bases and at J to 3 bases, leaving 4 bases not matched to a gene. CDR3 length: 15 residues. The DNA for the CDR3 is TGTGCCAGTAGTATGGAAAGGGGGCACACCGGGGAGCTGTTTTTT. Translating gives CASSMERGHTGELFF.

This clonotype was counted many times. The rearrangement joins TRBV10-3 to TRBJ2-7; D not certain. The CDR3 covers 11 residues. Germline V gene data show CDR1 as ENHRY and CDR2 as SYGVKD. The germline V and J ends were trimmed by 10 bases and 5 bases, with 12 bases remaining between them. CDR3 nucleotides: TGTGCCACGGGTGAGCTCAACGAGCAGTACTTC. Protein: CATGELNEQYF.

The chain combines TRBV12-3 or TRBV12-4 with TRBJ2-4; no clear D gene. The CDR3 has 16 amino acids. Trimming pared 3 bases from V and 0 bases from J, leaving 12 bases between. The CDR3 region is CASSFGKGIAKNIQYF. The DNA for the CDR3 is TGTGCCAGCAGTTTCGGAAAAGGGATAGCCAAAAACATTCAGTACTTC.

This clonotype was detected a few times. With a much larger clone just one base away, this may be a read error. This sequence joins TRBV20-1 and TRBJ2-3; 7 bases align to TRBD1. CDR1 and CDR2 (germline): DFQATT, SNEGSKA (reference sequence). The CDR3 contains 15 residues. V shed 7 bases and J 2 bases; nucleotides not matched to a gene: 12. The CDR3 coding sequence is TGCAGTGTGTCTCCTTGGACAGGCGCCACAGATACGCAGTATTTT. Translation gives CSVSPWTGATDTQYF.

This clonotype was seen ten or more times. V gene TRBV7-2 combines with J gene TRBJ2-5; 7 nucleotides agree with TRBD2. In germline, CDR1 is SGHTA, CDR2 FQGNSA. The CDR3 covers 14 residues. V shed 6 bases and J 3 bases; nucleotides not matched to a gene: 7. The DNA of the CDR3 is TGTGCCAGCAGTTACCGGGACTACAAAGAGACCCAGTACTTC. Translating it yields CASSYRDYKETQYF.

This clonotype was detected many times. This chain links TRBV5-1 with TRBJ2-7, with 8 bases that match TRBD2. Germline V gene sequence: CDR1 SGHRS, CDR2 YFSETQ. The CDR3 length is 13 residues. V was pared by 7 bases and J by 6 bases, with 9 bases of the junction left unmatched. The CDR3 nucleotides are TGCGCCAGCCACGGGACTAGAGGAGCCGAGCAGTACTTC. Protein: CASHGTRGAEQYF. The full variable domain, rest sourced from reference TRBV5-1 and TRBJ2-7, is KAGVTQTPRYLIKTRGQQVTLSCSPISGHRSVSWYQQTPGQGLQFLFEYFSETQRNKGNFPGRFSGRQFSNSRSEMNVSTLELGDSALYLCASHGTRGAEQYFGPGTRLTVT.

On this clonotype itself: A much larger clone differs by one base, so this may be a read error. The chain combines TRBV5-1 with TRBJ2-5; TRBD2 matches at 7 bases. Per the germline V gene, CDR1 is SGHRS and CDR2 is YFSETQ. The V gene end was trimmed by 7 bases and the J gene end by 4 bases; junction bases not matched to a gene: 13. The CDR3 spans 15 residues. The DNA for the CDR3 is TGCGCCAGCTGCGGAACTAGCGTTACCCGAGAGACCCAGTACTTC. It specifies CASCGTSVTRETQYF.

A remark on this clonotype: Since the CDR3 does not end with the conserved phenylalanine or tryptophan, this likely comes from a read error. The chain carries TRBV11-1 and TRBJ2-7, with 10 bases aligning to TRBD2. Germline V gives CDR1 SGHAT, CDR2 FQDESV (reference sequence). Trimming cost V 5 bases and J 4 bases; bases outside gene matches: 8. The CDR3 is 15 amino acids. The CDR3 DNA is TGTGCCAGCAGCAAGGGGGCTAGCGGGAGTTACGAGCAGTACCTC. This translates into CASSKGASGSYEQYL.

About this clonotype itself: It may be a read error: a sequence one base away is much more abundant. This chain connects TRBV5-4 to TRBJ2-7, with 9 bases fitting TRBD1. In germline, CDR1 is SGHNT, CDR2 YYREEE (reference sequence). This CDR3 is 13 amino acids long. CDR3 sequence reads: CASSKGTGNERYF. The CDR3 nucleotides are TGTGCCAGCAGCAAAGGGACAGGGAACGAGCGGTACTTC.

The table lists this clonotype with many counts. The rearrangement joins TRBV19 to TRBJ2-5; D gene uncertain. The CDR3 sequence is 15 residues long. The V gene lost 5 bases and the J gene lost 4 bases, with 17 bases spanning the gap. CDR1 is LNHDA and CDR2 is SQIVND in the germline V gene (reference sequence). CDR3 residues: CASSGSRLPGETQYF. The DNA for the CDR3 is TGTGCCAGTAGTGGGTCCCGGCTCCCTGGAGAGACCCAGTACTTC.

This clonotype occurred many times. V usage is TRBV20-1 and J usage is TRBJ2-1; 7 bases line up with TRBD2. V dropped 3 bases and J dropped 6; count of bases not matched to a gene: 8. Germline V gene data show CDR1 as DFQATT and CDR2 as SNEGSKA (reference sequence). The length of the CDR3 is 14 residues. CDR3 region: CSARPPGTTNEQFF. CDR3 nucleotides: TGCAGTGCTAGGCCCCCCGGGACTACCAATGAGCAGTTCTTC.

V and J are TRBV9 and TRBJ1-4, with no clear D. The germline gives CDR1 SGDLS, CDR2 YYNGEE. V was shortened by 4 bases and J by 8 bases, with 15 bases between the two germline ends. The CDR3 consists of 14 residues. CDR3 nucleotides: TGTGCCAGCAGCCCTAGTACGGGGAACGAAAAACTGTTTTTT. Translation gives CASSPSTGNEKLFF.